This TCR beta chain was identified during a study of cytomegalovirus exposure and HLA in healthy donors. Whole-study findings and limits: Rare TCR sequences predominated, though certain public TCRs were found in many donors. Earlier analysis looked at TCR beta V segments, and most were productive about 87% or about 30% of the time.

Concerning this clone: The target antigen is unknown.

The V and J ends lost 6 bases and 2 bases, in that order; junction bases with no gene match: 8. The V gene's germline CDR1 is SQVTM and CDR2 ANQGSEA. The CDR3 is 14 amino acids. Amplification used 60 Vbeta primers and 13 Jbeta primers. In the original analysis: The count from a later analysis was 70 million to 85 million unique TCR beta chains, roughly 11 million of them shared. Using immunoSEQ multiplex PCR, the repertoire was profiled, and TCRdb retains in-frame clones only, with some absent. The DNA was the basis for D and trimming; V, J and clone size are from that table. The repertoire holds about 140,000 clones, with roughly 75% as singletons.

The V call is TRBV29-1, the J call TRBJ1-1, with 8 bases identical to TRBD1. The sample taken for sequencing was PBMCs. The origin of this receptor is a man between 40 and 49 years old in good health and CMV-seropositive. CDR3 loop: CSVRQGQANTEAFF. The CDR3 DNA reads TGCAGCGTACGACAGGGACAGGCCAACACTGAAGCTTTCTTT.